This TCR beta chain comes out of a study of glioma-infiltrating T cells after dendritic cell vaccination. Germline V lookup: CDR1 GTSNPN, CDR2 SVGIG (reference sequence). The CDR3 extends over 15 amino acids. V lost 1 base and J 5 bases, leaving 17 bases between the germline ends. The immunoSEQ assay amplified TCRB CDR3 from up to about 2 ug DNA. Libraries were prepared by immunoSEQ multiplex PCR; TCRdb keeps only in-frame clonotypes and omits some of them. This table has roughly 60,000 clones, around 85% appearing once. Time point reported: after dendritic cell vaccination, including at tumor progression/relapse.

The V call is TRBV30, the J call TRBJ2-5; D might be TRBD1 (5 bases). This specimen was blood, taken after dendritic cell vaccination. The TCR sequence derives from a human donor with glioblastoma. CDR3 DNA: TGTGCCTGGAGTGCCCAGACAGTCTTAGGGGAGACCCAGTACTTC. Amino acid sequence: CAWSAQTVLGETQYF.